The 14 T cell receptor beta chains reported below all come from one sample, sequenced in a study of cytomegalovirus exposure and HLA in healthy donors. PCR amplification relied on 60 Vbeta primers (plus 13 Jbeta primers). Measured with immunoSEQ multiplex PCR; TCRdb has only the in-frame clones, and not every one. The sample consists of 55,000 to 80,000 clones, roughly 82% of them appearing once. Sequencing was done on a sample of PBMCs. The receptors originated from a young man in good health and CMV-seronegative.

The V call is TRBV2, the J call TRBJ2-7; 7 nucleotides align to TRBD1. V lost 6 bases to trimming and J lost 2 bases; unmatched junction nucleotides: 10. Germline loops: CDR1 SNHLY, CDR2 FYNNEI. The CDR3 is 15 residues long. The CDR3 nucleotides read TGTGCCAGCAGCGTGGGACAGTTTGGGCCCTACGAGCAGTACTTC. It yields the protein CASSVGQFGPYEQYF.

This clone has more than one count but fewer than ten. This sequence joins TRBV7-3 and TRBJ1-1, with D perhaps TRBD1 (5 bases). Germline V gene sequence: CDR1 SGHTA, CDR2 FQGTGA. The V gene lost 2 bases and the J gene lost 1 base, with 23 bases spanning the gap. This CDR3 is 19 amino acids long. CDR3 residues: CASSLGRMEEGPSNTEAFF. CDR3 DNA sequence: TGTGCCAGCAGCTTAGGTAGAATGGAGGAGGGACCCTCGAACACTGAAGCTTTCTTT.

The CDR3 is CARSLPPRLYQETQYF. The CDR3, as DNA: TGTGCCAGAAGCTTGCCACCCAGACTTTACCAAGAGACCCAGTACTTC. The genes are TRBV5-3 and TRBJ2-5; D remains ambiguous. TRBV5-3 is an ORF, and what it does is uncertain. The CDR3 is 16 residues long. V lost 1 base to trimming and J lost 0 bases, with 13 bases between them.

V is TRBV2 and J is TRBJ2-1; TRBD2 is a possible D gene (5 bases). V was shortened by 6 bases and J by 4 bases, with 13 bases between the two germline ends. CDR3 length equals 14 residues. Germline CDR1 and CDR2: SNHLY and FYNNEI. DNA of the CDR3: TGTGCCAGCAGAGCGGATCCGGGTTACAATGAGCAGTTCTTC. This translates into CASRADPGYNEQFF.

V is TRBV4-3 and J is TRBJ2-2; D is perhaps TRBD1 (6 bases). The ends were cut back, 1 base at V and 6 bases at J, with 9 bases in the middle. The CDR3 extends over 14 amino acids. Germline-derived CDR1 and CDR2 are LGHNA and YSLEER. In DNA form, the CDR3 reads TGCGCCAGCAGCCAAGTAAAGGGGGCCGGGGAGCTGTTTTTT. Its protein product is CASSQVKGAGELFF.

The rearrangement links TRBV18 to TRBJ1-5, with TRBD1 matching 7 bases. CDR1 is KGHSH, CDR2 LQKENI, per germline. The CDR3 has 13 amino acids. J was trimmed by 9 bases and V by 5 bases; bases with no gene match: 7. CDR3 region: CASSVTGARPQHF. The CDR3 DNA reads TGTGCCAGCTCAGTAACAGGGGCCCGGCCCCAGCATTTT. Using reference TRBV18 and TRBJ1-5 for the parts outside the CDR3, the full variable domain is NAGVMQNPRHLVRRRGQEARLRCSPMKGHSHVYWYRQLPEEGLKFMVYLQKENIIDESGMPKERFSAEFPKEGPSILRIQQVVRGDSAAYFCASSVTGARPQHFGDGTRLSIL.

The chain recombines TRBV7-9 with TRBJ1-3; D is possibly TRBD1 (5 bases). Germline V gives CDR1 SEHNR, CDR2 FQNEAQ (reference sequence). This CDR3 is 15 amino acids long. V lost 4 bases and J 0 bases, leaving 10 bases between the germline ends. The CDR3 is CASSYRPNSGNTIYF. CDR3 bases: TGTGCCAGCAGCTACAGGCCTAACTCTGGAAACACCATATATTTT.

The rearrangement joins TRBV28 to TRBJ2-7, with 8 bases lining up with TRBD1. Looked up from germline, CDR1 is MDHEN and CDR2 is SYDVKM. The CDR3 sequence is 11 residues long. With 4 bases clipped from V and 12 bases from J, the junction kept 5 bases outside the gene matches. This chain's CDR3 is CASSSTGVPYF. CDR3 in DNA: TGTGCCAGCAGTTCGACAGGGGTTCCGTACTTC.

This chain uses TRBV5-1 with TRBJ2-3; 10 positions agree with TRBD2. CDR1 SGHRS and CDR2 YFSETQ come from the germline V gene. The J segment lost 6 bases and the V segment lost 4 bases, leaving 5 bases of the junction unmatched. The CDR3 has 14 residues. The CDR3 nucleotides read TGCGCCAGCAGCGGGGGACTAGCGTCCGATACGCAGTATTTT. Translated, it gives CASSGGLASDTQYF.

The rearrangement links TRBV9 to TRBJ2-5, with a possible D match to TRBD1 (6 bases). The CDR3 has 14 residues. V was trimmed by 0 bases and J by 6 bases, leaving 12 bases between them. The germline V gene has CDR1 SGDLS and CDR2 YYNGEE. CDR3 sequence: CASSVGTETKTQYF. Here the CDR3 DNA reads TGTGCCAGCAGCGTAGGGACAGAAACAAAGACCCAGTACTTC.

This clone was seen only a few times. The DNA for the CDR3 is TGTGCCAGCAGCCAAGTAGGGGTCGGGCCCCAGCATTTT. Translating gives CASSQVGVGPQHF. J is TRBJ1-5 and V is TRBV4-2; D perhaps matches TRBD1 (5 bases). V dropped 1 base and J dropped 9 bases, with 10 bases sitting between them. Germline V lookup: CDR1 LGHNA, CDR2 YNFKEQ. CDR3 length equals 13 residues.

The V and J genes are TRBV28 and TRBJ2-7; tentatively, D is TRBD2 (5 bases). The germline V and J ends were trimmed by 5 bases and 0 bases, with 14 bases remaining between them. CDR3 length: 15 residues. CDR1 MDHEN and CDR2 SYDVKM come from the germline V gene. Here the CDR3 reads CASSPTRGLSYEQYF. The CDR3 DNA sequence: TGTGCCAGCAGTCCGACCCGCGGACTCTCCTACGAGCAGTACTTC.

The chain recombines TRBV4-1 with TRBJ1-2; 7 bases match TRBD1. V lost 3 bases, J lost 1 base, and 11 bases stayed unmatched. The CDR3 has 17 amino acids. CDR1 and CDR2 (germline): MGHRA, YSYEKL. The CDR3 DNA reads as TGCGCCAGCAGCCAGCCGGGACAGATAAAGAGTAACTATGGCTACACCTTC. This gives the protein CASSQPGQIKSNYGYTF.

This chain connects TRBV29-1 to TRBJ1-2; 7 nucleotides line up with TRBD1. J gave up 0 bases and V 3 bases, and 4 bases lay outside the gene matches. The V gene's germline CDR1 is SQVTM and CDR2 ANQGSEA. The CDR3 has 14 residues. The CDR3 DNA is TGCAGCGTTGATTGGACAGGACCTAACTATGGCTACACCTTC. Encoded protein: CSVDWTGPNYGYTF.